Below are 26 T cell receptor beta chains sequenced from a single sample in a study of blood T cell repertoires in COVID-19. Assay used: immunoSEQ multiplex PCR; TCRdb lists only in-frame clones, some missing. The table has around 300,000 clones, roughly 89% seen once. The sequenced material came from PBMCs or T cells enriched from blood (not recorded which). These receptors were obtained from a middle-aged woman who had recovered from COVID-19.

CDR3 residues: CASSYGASSEKLFF. DNA of the CDR3: TGTGCCAGCAGTTACGGGGCGAGTAGTGAAAAACTGTTTTTT. The V gene is TRBV6-5, the J gene TRBJ1-4; TRBD1 is a possible D gene (5 bases). The germline V and J ends were trimmed by 2 bases and 7 bases, with 11 bases remaining between them. Germline-derived CDR1 and CDR2 are MNHEY and SVGAGI. This CDR3 contains 14 residues.

The genes are TRBV19 and TRBJ2-7; possibly TRBD2 for D (6 bases). V shed 3 bases and J shed 7 bases, with 19 bases lying between them. The CDR3 runs to 15 residues. Per germline, CDR1 LNHDA and CDR2 SQIVND (reference sequence). The CDR3 sequence is CASSIQMAGRGEQYF. CDR3 DNA sequence: TGTGCCAGTAGTATTCAAATGGCCGGGAGAGGAGAGCAGTACTTC.

The CDR3, as DNA: TGTGCCAGCTCTCTTCAACGGCCCGGGACAGTGGCATACAATGAGCAGTTCTTC. It codes for CASSLQRPGTVAYNEQFF. The rearrangement links TRBV18 to TRBJ2-1; 7 bases line up with TRBD1. V dropped 6 bases and J dropped 4; count of bases not matched to a gene: 18. Germline CDR1 and CDR2: KGHSH and LQKENI. CDR3 length: 18 amino acids.

The CDR3 bases are TGTGCCAGCAGTTTAAGAGCCCAAGAGACCCAGTACTTC. Translation gives CASSLRAQETQYF. This chain uses TRBV12-3 or TRBV12-4 with TRBJ2-5; D ambiguous. The CDR3 has 13 amino acids. The V gene lost 2 bases and the J gene lost 1 base, with 5 bases spanning the gap.

V usage is TRBV18 and J usage is TRBJ1-2; tentatively, D is TRBD1 (6 bases). This CDR3 is 15 amino acids long. Germline CDR1 KGHSH, CDR2 LQKENI. V dropped 3 bases and J dropped 3 bases, with 14 bases sitting between them. CDR3 DNA: TGTGCCAGCTCACCCGAACCCCGGACAGACTATGGCTACACCTTC. Amino acid sequence: CASSPEPRTDYGYTF. Full variable domain (missing parts from reference TRBV18 and TRBJ1-2): NAGVMQNPRHLVRRRGQEARLRCSPMKGHSHVYWYRQLPEEGLKFMVYLQKENIIDESGMPKERFSAEFPKEGPSILRIQQVVRGDSAAYFCASSPEPRTDYGYTFGSGTRLTVV.

This clone was counted once. The chain combines TRBV4-3 with TRBJ2-2, with D possibly TRBD2 on 6 matching bases. The CDR3 length is 16 residues. The V and J ends lost 4 bases and 5 bases respectively, with 17 bases between them. The V gene's germline CDR1 is LGHNA and CDR2 YSLEER. The CDR3 sequence: CASSPRPGLATGELFF. DNA of the CDR3: TGCGCCAGCAGCCCTCGGCCGGGACTTGCAACCGGGGAGCTGTTTTTT.

The chain has TRBV6-1 and TRBJ2-7; 13 bases line up with TRBD2. CDR1 and CDR2 from the germline V gene are MNHNS and SASEGT. The V and J ends lost 3 bases and 5 bases, in that order; junction bases with no gene match: 16. The CDR3 spans 19 residues. The CDR3 DNA sequence: TGTGCCAGCAGTGATAGGCAGAGGACTAGCGGGGGCCTAGGCAACGAGCAGTACTTC. As protein: CASSDRQRTSGGLGNEQYF.

This chain links TRBV13 with TRBJ2-7; possibly TRBD1 for D (5 bases). Germline V gene lookup returns CDR1 PRHDT and CDR2 FYEKMQ (reference sequence). V shed 2 bases and J shed 3 bases, with 11 bases lying between them. CDR3 length: 14 residues. The CDR3 spells CASSLRTIGYEQYF. The DNA of the CDR3 is TGTGCCAGCAGCTTACGGACAATAGGCTACGAGCAGTACTTC.

The chain couples TRBV27 to TRBJ1-1; TRBD1 agrees at 9 bases. The germline V gene encodes CDR1 MNHEY and CDR2 SMNVEV (reference sequence). The CDR3 spans 19 residues. V lost 7 bases, J lost 3 bases, and 21 bases stayed unmatched. The CDR3 DNA sequence: TGTGCCAGCACCCCTCGGCCCCTTACCACAGGGGGCATCGACACTGAAGCTTTCTTT. This sequence encodes CASTPRPLTTGGIDTEAFF.

About this clone: The sample has other DNA sequences that encode this CDR3 too. The chain carries TRBV2 and TRBJ2-5; D possibly corresponds to TRBD1 (5 bases). The CDR3 has 13 amino acids. CDR1 is SNHLY and CDR2 is FYNNEI in the germline V gene. V shed 5 bases and J shed 2 bases, with 9 bases lying between them. CDR3 protein: CASSRDSQETQYF. In nucleotides, the CDR3 is TGTGCCAGCAGTCGCGACAGTCAAGAGACCCAGTACTTC.

The V and J genes are TRBV5-1 and TRBJ1-6, with a weak D call TRBD1 (6 bases). The ends were cut back, 0 bases at V and 8 bases at J, with 21 bases in the middle. The CDR3 contains 18 residues. Germline V gene lookup returns CDR1 SGHRS and CDR2 YFSETQ. The CDR3 loop reads CASSLAFPPIRGDSPLHF. The CDR3 DNA follows: TGCGCCAGCAGCTTGGCCTTTCCACCGATCAGGGGTGATTCACCCCTCCACTTT. Combining the CDR3 with reference TRBV5-1 and TRBJ1-6 gives the whole variable domain KAGVTQTPRYLIKTRGQQVTLSCSPISGHRSVSWYQQTPGQGLQFLFEYFSETQRNKGNFPGRFSGRQFSNSRSEMNVSTLELGDSALYLCASSLAFPPIRGDSPLHFGNGTRLTVT.

This chain connects TRBV3-1 (or the pseudogene TRBV3-2) to TRBJ1-2, with 9 bases lining up with TRBD1. The ends lost 0 bases at V and 7 bases at J; junction bases unmatched: 3. The CDR3 loop spans 14 amino acids. CDR1 LGHDT and CDR2 YNNKEL come from the germline V gene (reference sequence). CDR3 in amino acids: CASSQDKGQGGYTF. The CDR3 DNA is TGTGCCAGCAGCCAAGATAAGGGACAGGGTGGCTACACCTTC.

The chain carries TRBV5-5 and TRBJ2-5; D might be TRBD1 (6 bases). Germline values: CDR1 SGHKS, CDR2 YYEKEE (reference sequence). V was cut by 4 bases and J by 2 bases, with 15 bases left in between. The CDR3 contains 15 residues. The CDR3 region has the DNA TGTGCCAGCAGCCCCCCTCGGACAGAACAAGAGACCCAGTACTTC. This translates into CASSPPRTEQETQYF.

V and J are TRBV5-1 and TRBJ2-1, with 8 bases that match TRBD1. The germline gives CDR1 SGHRS, CDR2 YFSETQ. The CDR3 has 12 amino acids. V shed 4 bases, J shed 10 bases, and the junction held 4 bases outside the gene matches. The CDR3 here is CASSVQGAEQFF. DNA for the CDR3: TGCGCCAGCAGCGTTCAGGGGGCAGAGCAGTTCTTC.

The rearrangement links TRBV6-2 or TRBV6-3 to TRBJ2-7; TRBD1 might be the D (6 bases). Germline values: CDR1 MNHEY, CDR2 SVGEGT. The CDR3 covers 14 residues. Between the trimmed V and J ends, which lost 6 bases and 2 bases, there was a span of 14 bases. As DNA, the CDR3 is TGTGCCAGCAGCGCCCGGGACAAAGCCTACGAGCAGTACTTC. Amino acid sequence: CASSARDKAYEQYF.

The chain uses TRBV29-1 and TRBJ2-7, with TRBD1 identical over 10 bases. Germline V lookup: CDR1 SQVTM, CDR2 ANQGSEA. This CDR3 spans 14 amino acids. Germline trimming cut 4 bases from V and 5 bases from J; bases unmatched to any gene: 8. The CDR3 sequence: CSVVGDRGVNEQYF. The CDR3 DNA is TGCAGCGTTGTCGGGGACAGGGGAGTGAACGAGCAGTACTTC.

The chain carries TRBV5-1 and TRBJ2-1; D possibly corresponds to TRBD2 (5 bases). V was clipped by 3 bases and J by 11 bases, with 15 bases between them. Germline-derived CDR1 and CDR2 are SGHRS and YFSETQ. The CDR3 runs to 13 residues. The CDR3, as DNA: TGCGCCAGCAGCTCTGGACTGGCGACAAAGCAGTTCTTC. This sequence encodes CASSSGLATKQFF.

The chain couples TRBV19 to TRBJ2-1; D is undetermined. V was clipped by 5 bases and J by 3 bases, with 11 bases between them. This CDR3 contains 14 residues. The V gene's germline CDR1 is LNHDA and CDR2 SQIVND (reference sequence). This CDR3 is CASSSRSGYNEQFF. DNA for the CDR3: TGTGCCAGTAGTTCTCGCTCAGGCTACAATGAGCAGTTCTTC.

This sequence joins TRBV4-1 and TRBJ1-2; D may be TRBD1 (6 bases). This CDR3 comprises 14 residues. Per germline, CDR1 MGHRA and CDR2 YSYEKL. V gave up 3 bases and J gave up 4 bases, with 12 bases separating them. CDR3 protein: CASSHRQDTYGYTF. For the CDR3, the DNA is TGCGCCAGCAGCCACCGACAGGACACCTATGGCTACACCTTC.

This sequence joins TRBV27 and TRBJ1-2; 11 bases agree with TRBD1. Trimming cost V 4 bases and J 2 bases; bases outside gene matches: 6. Looked up from germline, CDR1 is MNHEY and CDR2 is SMNVEV (reference sequence). This CDR3 comprises 16 residues. CDR3 coding DNA: TGTGCCAGCAGTTCGATAGGGACAGGGGGGAACTATGGCTACACCTTC. Translated, it gives CASSSIGTGGNYGYTF.

The chain is built from TRBV3-1 (or the pseudogene TRBV3-2) and TRBJ2-7; maybe TRBD2 (6 bases). CDR1 LGHDT and CDR2 YNNKEL come from the germline V gene (reference sequence). The CDR3 loop spans 14 amino acids. V dropped 1 base and J dropped 2 bases, with 9 bases sitting between them. The CDR3 protein is CASSQAGGTYEQYF. The DNA of the CDR3 is TGTGCCAGCAGCCAAGCCGGGGGAACCTACGAGCAGTACTTC.

CDR3: CASSPDRARGEKLFF. The DNA of the CDR3 is TGTGCCAGCAGCCCCGACAGGGCGAGGGGTGAAAAACTGTTTTTT. This chain uses TRBV7-9 with TRBJ1-4, with 7 bases matching TRBD1. The germline V gene has CDR1 SEHNR and CDR2 FQNEAQ (reference sequence). The CDR3 has 15 residues. V shed 5 bases and J 7 bases; nucleotides not matched to a gene: 10.

This clone was seen a single time. This sample includes further DNA sequences coding for the same CDR3. This chain uses TRBV5-1 with TRBJ1-1; D is possibly TRBD1 (5 bases). V gave up 3 bases and J gave up 1 base, with 10 bases separating them. The germline gives CDR1 SGHRS, CDR2 YFSETQ. This CDR3 has 14 residues. The CDR3 nucleotides read TGCGCCAGCAGCTCGCAGGGCGGGAACACTGAAGCTTTCTTT. Translation: CASSSQGGNTEAFF.

The rearrangement uses TRBV30 and TRBJ1-5, with 7 bases lining up with TRBD1. The germline gives CDR1 GTSNPN, CDR2 SVGIG (reference sequence). V trimming: 6 bases; J trimming: 3 bases; junction bases outside the gene matches: 5. This CDR3 spans 13 amino acids. The CDR3 loop is CACSGQINQPQHF. For the CDR3, the DNA is TGTGCCTGCTCGGGACAGATCAATCAGCCCCAGCATTTT.

This rearrangement joins TRBV6-6 to TRBJ2-7, with 7 bases lining up with TRBD2. Germline CDR1 MNHNY, CDR2 SVGAGI (reference sequence). V lost 6 bases, J lost 6 bases, and 8 bases stayed unmatched. The CDR3 has 13 residues. The CDR3 reads CASSRDGGGEQYF. The CDR3 coding sequence is TGTGCCAGCAGCAGGGACGGCGGGGGCGAGCAGTACTTC.

The chain recombines TRBV30 with TRBJ1-5; 7 bases are a match to TRBD1. Trimming cost V 0 bases and J 4 bases; bases outside gene matches: 12. The CDR3 is made up of 17 amino acids. CDR1 and CDR2 from the germline V gene are GTSNPN and SVGIG (reference sequence). The CDR3 DNA reads TGTGCCTGGAGTGTAGCACAGGGGTTAAGATGGAATCAGCCCCAGCATTTT. This gives the protein CAWSVAQGLRWNQPQHF. The full variable domain, with the rest looked up from reference TRBV30 and TRBJ1-5, is SQTIHQWPATLVQPVGSPLSLECTVEGTSNPNLYWYRQAAGRGLQLLFYSVGIGQISSEVPQNLSASRPQDRQFILSSKKLLLSDSGFYLCAWSVAQGLRWNQPQHFGDGTRLSIL.